The 3 T cell receptor beta chains presented below share a single source sample, sequenced in a study of blood T cell repertoires in COVID-19. Sequencing used immunoSEQ multiplex PCR; TCRdb keeps in-frame clones, though not all of them. The sample includes under 150,000 clones, roughly 87% of them seen just once. The source material was PBMCs or T cells enriched from blood (not recorded which). The receptors were sampled from a man aged 25 to 45 who had recovered from COVID-19.

This clone was seen a single time. The chain couples TRBV15 to TRBJ2-6; TRBD2 is a possible D gene (5 bases). V was pared by 0 bases and J by 1 base, with 10 bases between. The CDR3 has 17 residues. Germline V gives CDR1 LNHNV, CDR2 YYDKDF (reference sequence). CDR3 residues: CATSRDPGISGANVLTF. CDR3 nucleotide sequence: TGTGCCACCAGCAGAGATCCGGGGATATCTGGGGCCAACGTCCTGACTTTC. Full variable domain (rest looked up from reference TRBV15 and TRBJ2-6): DAMVIQNPRYQVTQFGKPVTLSCSQTLNHNVMYWYQQKSSQAPKLLFHYYDKDFNNEADTPDNFQSRRPNTSFCFLDIRSPGLGDTAMYLCATSRDPGISGANVLTFGAGSRLTVL.

The chain joins TRBV6-5 to TRBJ1-2; TRBD1 matches at 7 bases. Germline values: CDR1 MNHEY, CDR2 SVGAGI. Trimming took 10 bases from V and 8 from J; bases not matched to a gene: 10. The CDR3 totals 12 residues. CDR3 loop: CATSRDSRGYTF. The CDR3 nucleotides read TGTGCCACCTCCCGGGACAGTAGGGGCTACACCTTC.

The V and J genes are TRBV11-2 and TRBJ1-3; D is perhaps TRBD1 (6 bases). Looked up from germline, CDR1 is SGHAT and CDR2 is FQNNGV. The V end was cut by 5 bases, the J end by 0 bases, with 17 bases between. This CDR3 contains 17 residues. This CDR3 is CASSVPGQAPSGNTIYF. CDR3 in DNA: TGTGCCAGCAGCGTCCCGGGACAAGCTCCCTCTGGAAACACCATATATTTT.